The clone carrying this T cell receptor beta chain has just a few counts. The protocol was immunoSEQ multiplex PCR, while the TCRdb copy is restricted to in-frame clones and leaves out a portion. The sample yields tens of thousands of clones, just under 85% seen once. The data were obtained in a study of cytomegalovirus exposure and HLA in healthy donors. Study overall: The roughly 130 validation repertoires used the same platform as the 650 to 750 first-cohort repertoires, a later analysis reported.

Sequencing was carried out using PBMCs. The TCR was taken from a man aged 25-45 years in good health and CMV-seronegative.

Here the CDR3 reads CASSVFRTYEQYF. In DNA, the CDR3 is TGTGCCAGCAGTGTCTTTCGAACTTACGAGCAGTACTTC. The chain is built from TRBV2 and TRBJ2-7, with D unresolved. Trimming cost V 4 bases and J 4 bases, with 11 bases left between them. CDR3 length equals 13 residues. Germline assignment: CDR1 SNHLY and CDR2 FYNNEI.